These 15 T cell receptor beta chains were all obtained from the same sample, sequenced in a study of T cells in Graves' hyperthyroidism and ophthalmopathy. RNA transcripts were the template for amplifying TCR beta CDR3 regions. TCR CDR3 regions were first amplified by RT-PCR with HTBI primers. TCRdb reprocessed the multiplex PCR reads with MiXCR, giving one entry per CDR3 protein. The table lists almost 350,000 distinct CDR3 sequences, 15% to 20% of them singletons. The sequenced material came from blood. All receptors come from a woman in her thirties or forties with Graves' ophthalmopathy.

At least ten counts were recorded for this clonotype. The chain has TRBV28 and TRBJ2-7; tentatively, D is TRBD2 (5 bases). With 3 bases removed from V and 2 bases from J, the gap between germline ends came to 14 bases. Germline V gives CDR1 MDHEN, CDR2 SYDVKM. CDR3 size: 15 residues. For the CDR3, the DNA is TGTGCCAGCAGTTTGCGGGTAGGCCTAACCTACGAGCAGTACTTC. Residues: CASSLRVGLTYEQYF.

This clonotype was observed at least ten times. The rearrangement uses TRBV6-2 or TRBV6-3 and TRBJ1-6; D is unresolved. The CDR3 contains 19 residues. V shed 2 bases and J shed 5 bases, with 22 bases lying between them. CDR1 is MNHEY and CDR2 is SVGEGT in the germline V gene. The CDR3 DNA reads as TGTGCCAGCAGTTACCTTAAAGAGGGCCGTAACTTGCATAATTCACCCCTCCACTTT. Its protein is CASSYLKEGRNLHNSPLHF.

This clonotype was seen ten or more times. The chain uses TRBV6-2 or TRBV6-3 and TRBJ2-2; perhaps TRBD1 as D (5 bases). Germline V gives CDR1 MNHEY, CDR2 SVGEGT. This CDR3 is built from 15 residues. V lost 0 bases and J 5 bases, leaving 10 bases between the germline ends. Here the CDR3 reads CASSYSSAGTGELFF. For the CDR3, the DNA is TGTGCCAGCAGTTACTCCAGCGCAGGGACCGGGGAGCTGTTTTTT.

This clonotype has at least ten counts. The chain employs TRBV2 and TRBJ2-7; D possibly corresponds to TRBD1 (6 bases). V was pared by 5 bases and J by 5 bases, with 13 bases between. There are 13 residues in the CDR3. Germline V lookup: CDR1 SNHLY, CDR2 FYNNEI. CDR3 bases: TGTGCCAGCAGTCAAGACAGGACGCACGAGCAGTACTTC. As protein: CASSQDRTHEQYF.

Many counts were recorded for this clonotype. The rearrangement joins TRBV27 to TRBJ1-2; 7 nucleotides align to TRBD1. Germline CDR1 and CDR2: MNHEY and SMNVEV (reference sequence). CDR3 length: 14 residues. The junction had 5 bases not matched to a gene; V was cut back by 3 bases and J by 4 bases. The CDR3 spells CASSLRGRAYGYTF. The CDR3 DNA follows: TGTGCCAGCAGTTTGAGGGGGCGCGCCTATGGCTACACCTTC.

The chain combines TRBV7-2 with TRBJ2-7; no clear D gene. Germline V gene lookup returns CDR1 SGHTA and CDR2 FQGNSA. The CDR3 spans 14 residues. Trimming cost V 5 bases and J 3 bases, with 14 bases left between them. The CDR3 DNA sequence: TGTGCCAGCAGCCCGGCGTTGGGCGGCTACGAGCAGTACTTC. This codes for CASSPALGGYEQYF.

This clonotype was detected many times. The chain uses TRBV6-2 or TRBV6-3 and TRBJ2-7, with a tentative D call TRBD2 (5 bases). The length of the CDR3 is 14 residues. V was shortened by 3 bases and J by 1 base, with 10 bases between the two germline ends. Germline V lookup: CDR1 MNHEY, CDR2 SVGEGT. The CDR3 DNA is TGTGCCAGCAGTTATCCACGGGAATCCTACGAGCAGTACTTC. Its translation: CASSYPRESYEQYF.

This clonotype was seen at least ten times. The chain uses TRBV10-3 and TRBJ2-7; 7 positions agree with TRBD2. V shed 0 bases, J shed 4 bases, and the junction held 6 bases outside the gene matches. The CDR3 totals 15 residues. Germline V lookup: CDR1 ENHRY, CDR2 SYGVKD. This CDR3 reads CAISESYSGAYEQYF. Written as DNA, the CDR3 is TGTGCCATCAGTGAGTCTTACAGCGGGGCTTACGAGCAGTACTTC.

This clonotype showed up many times. The chain carries TRBV30 and TRBJ2-2, with 7 positions matching TRBD2. V shed 4 bases, J shed 4 bases, and the junction held 6 bases outside the gene matches. Germline loops: CDR1 GTSNPN, CDR2 SVGIG (reference sequence). The CDR3 is 14 amino acids. CDR3: CAWKGGSFTGELFF. In nucleotides, the CDR3 is TGTGCCTGGAAGGGCGGGAGTTTCACCGGGGAGCTGTTTTTT.

This clonotype was observed many times. The V gene is TRBV2, the J gene TRBJ1-1, with 7 bases identical to TRBD1. V was clipped by 4 bases and J by 11 bases; unmatched bases: 7. The germline V gene has CDR1 SNHLY and CDR2 FYNNEI. The CDR3 runs to 12 residues. CDR3 sequence reads: CASSVTGVVAFF. CDR3 nucleotide sequence: TGTGCCAGCAGTGTAACAGGGGTAGTGGCTTTCTTT.

In its sample, this clonotype was seen many times. The chain uses TRBV11-2 and TRBJ2-2; D is uncertain. Germline V lookup: CDR1 SGHAT, CDR2 FQNNGV. The CDR3 runs to 14 residues. Trimming removed 5 bases at V and 5 bases at J, with 12 bases between. CDR3 region: CASSQSLGTGELFF. Here the CDR3 DNA reads TGTGCCAGCAGCCAGTCGCTTGGGACCGGGGAGCTGTTTTTT.

The table lists this clonotype with many counts. J is TRBJ2-7 and V is TRBV29-1; TRBD1 aligns across 7 bases. There are 15 residues in the CDR3. V lost 6 bases to trimming and J lost 2 bases; unmatched junction nucleotides: 13. Germline values: CDR1 SQVTM, CDR2 ANQGSEA. The CDR3 DNA sequence: TGCAGCGTCGCAGGTGGGGACAGCGGAACCTACGAGCAGTACTTC. Translation gives CSVAGGDSGTYEQYF.

This sequence joins TRBV7-9 and TRBJ1-2, with D perhaps TRBD1 (5 bases). This CDR3 is built from 14 residues. The germline V gene encodes CDR1 SEHNR and CDR2 FQNEAQ (reference sequence). With 2 bases removed from V and 4 bases from J, the gap between germline ends came to 11 bases. The CDR3 region is CASSLPGGGYGYTF. The CDR3 DNA follows: TGTGCCAGCAGCTTACCCGGGGGAGGCTATGGCTACACCTTC.

The sample holds many counts of this clonotype. The chain couples TRBV28 to TRBJ1-1, with D possibly being TRBD1 (5 bases). Germline V lookup: CDR1 MDHEN, CDR2 SYDVKM. This CDR3 is 13 amino acids long. Trimming left V 7 bases short and J 10 bases short, with 19 bases between. The CDR3 sequence: CASTGGIVTLAFF. As DNA, the CDR3 is TGTGCCAGCACGGGGGGTATCGTAACGCTAGCTTTCTTT.

The chain uses TRBV6-2 or TRBV6-3 and TRBJ2-7; D unresolved. The CDR3 runs to 12 residues. Germline CDR1 reads MNHEY; CDR2 reads SVGEGT. Trimming removed 6 bases at V and 5 bases at J, with 11 bases between. The CDR3 region has the DNA TGTGCCAGCAGCCCCCTCAACCACGAGCAGTACTTC. Its translation: CASSPLNHEQYF.